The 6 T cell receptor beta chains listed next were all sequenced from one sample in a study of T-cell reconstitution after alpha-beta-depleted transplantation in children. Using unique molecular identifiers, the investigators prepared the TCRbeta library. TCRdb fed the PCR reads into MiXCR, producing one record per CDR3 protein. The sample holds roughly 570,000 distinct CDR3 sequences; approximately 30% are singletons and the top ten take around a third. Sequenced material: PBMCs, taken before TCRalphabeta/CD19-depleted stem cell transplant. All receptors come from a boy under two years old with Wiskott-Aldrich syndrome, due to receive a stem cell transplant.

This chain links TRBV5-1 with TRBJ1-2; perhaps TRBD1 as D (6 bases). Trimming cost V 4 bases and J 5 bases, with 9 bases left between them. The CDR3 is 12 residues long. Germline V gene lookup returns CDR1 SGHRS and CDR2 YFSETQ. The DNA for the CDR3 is TGCGCCAGCAGCCGGGACAAATATGGCTACACCTTC. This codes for CASSRDKYGYTF.

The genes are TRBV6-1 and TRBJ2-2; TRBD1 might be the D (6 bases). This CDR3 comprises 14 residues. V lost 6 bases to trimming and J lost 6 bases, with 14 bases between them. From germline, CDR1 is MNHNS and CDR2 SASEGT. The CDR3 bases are TGTGCCAGCAGAATTACCACAGGGTCCGGGGAGCTGTTTTTT. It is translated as CASRITTGSGELFF.

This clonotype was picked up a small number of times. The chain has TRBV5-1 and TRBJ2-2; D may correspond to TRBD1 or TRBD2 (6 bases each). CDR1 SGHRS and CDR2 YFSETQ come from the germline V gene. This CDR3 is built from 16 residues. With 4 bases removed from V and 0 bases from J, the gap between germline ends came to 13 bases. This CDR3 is CASSPGRGANTGELFF. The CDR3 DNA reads TGCGCCAGCAGCCCGGGAAGGGGGGCGAACACCGGGGAGCTGTTTTTT.

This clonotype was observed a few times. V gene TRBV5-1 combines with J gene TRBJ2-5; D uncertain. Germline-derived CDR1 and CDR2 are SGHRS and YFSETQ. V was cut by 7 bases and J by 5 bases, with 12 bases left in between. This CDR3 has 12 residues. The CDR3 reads CASSVPSETQYF. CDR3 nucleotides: TGCGCCAGCTCCGTCCCCAGCGAGACCCAGTACTTC.

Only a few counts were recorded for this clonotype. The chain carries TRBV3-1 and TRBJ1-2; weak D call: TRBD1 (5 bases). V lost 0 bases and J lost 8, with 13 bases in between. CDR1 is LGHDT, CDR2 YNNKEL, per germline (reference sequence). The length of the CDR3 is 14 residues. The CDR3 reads CASSQDGPQGGYTF. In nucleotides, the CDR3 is TGTGCCAGCAGCCAAGATGGCCCCCAGGGAGGCTACACCTTC.

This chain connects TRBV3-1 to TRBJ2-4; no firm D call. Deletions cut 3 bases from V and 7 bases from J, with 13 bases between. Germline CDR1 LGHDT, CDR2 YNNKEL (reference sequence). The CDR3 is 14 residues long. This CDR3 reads CASSHRSGGNIQYF. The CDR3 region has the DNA TGTGCCAGCAGCCACCGCTCGGGTGGGAACATTCAGTACTTC. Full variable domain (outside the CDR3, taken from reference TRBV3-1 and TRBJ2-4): DTAVSQTPKYLVTQMGNDKSIKCEQNLGHDTMYWYKQDSKKFLKIMFSYNNKELIINETVPNRFSPKSPDKAHLNLHINSLELGDSAVYFCASSHRSGGNIQYFGAGTRLSVL.